The T cell receptor beta chain under discussion was sequenced for a study of regulatory T cells in long-lasting Graves disease. This clonotype was counted only a few times. The CDR3 runs 15 residues. Germline CDR1 and CDR2: SGHRS and YFSETQ. The V gene end was trimmed by 4 bases and the J gene end by 5 bases; junction bases not matched to a gene: 6. The time point is: persistent/refractory GD, antithyroid drugs over 5 years with positive TRAb. There was RNA extracted from PBMCs, and the TCR library was made from it. Arm-PCR of CDR3 regions and iRepertoire HTBI primers were the basis on which TCR beta libraries were built. Using its own MiXCR run on the multiplex PCR reads, TCRdb lists one record per CDR3 protein. This sample yields 700,000 or so distinct CDR3 sequences, of which roughly 30% are seen a single time; under 50% belongs to the top ten.

The sequenced sample was peripheral blood mononuclear cells (PBMCs), obtained when the disease was refractory, from a patient treated with antithyroid drugs. The chain joins TRBV5-1 to TRBJ2-7, with 13 bases aligning to TRBD2. This clonotype originated in a female donor with Graves disease. The CDR3 here is CASSRTGTSGNEQYF. The CDR3 region has the DNA TGCGCCAGCAGCAGGACCGGGACTAGCGGGAACGAGCAGTACTTC.